This TCR beta chain was recovered during a study of blood T cell repertoires in COVID-19. In the study overall: Spain, Italy and the United States supplied samples that represented acute and convalescent COVID-19. Sources were T cells, B-cell-depleted T cells, or PBMCs; the material itself was cDNA or gDNA.

The data were produced by immunoSEQ multiplex PCR, yet TCRdb's version contains in-frame clones alone and is incomplete. The sample comprises tens of thousands of clones, about 84% of which are singletons, and less than 2% rests with the top ten. V was clipped by 3 bases and J by 0 bases, with 4 bases between them. The CDR3 contains 13 residues. Germline CDR1 reads SGHRS; CDR2 reads YFSETQ. This clone was detected once. The chain is built from TRBV5-1 and TRBJ1-3; D unclear. The receptor comes from a woman aged 55-69 years with acute or convalescent COVID-19. The specimen sequenced was peripheral blood. The CDR3: CASSSFSGNTIYF. CDR3 bases: TGCGCCAGCAGCTCTTTCTCTGGAAACACCATATATTTT.